These T cell receptor beta chains were read from a single sample in a study of blood T cell repertoires in COVID-19. Only in-frame clones appear in the TCRdb table, and some are missing; sequencing was by immunoSEQ multiplex PCR. The data contain over 600,000 clones, 70% to 90% of them seen just once; the ten biggest clones take up approximately 0.3%. The sample taken for sequencing was peripheral blood. The source of these receptors is a woman younger than 35 with acute or convalescent COVID-19. The conserved cysteine and the conserved F or W are not part of the CDR3 here.

v_gene,len,j_gene,CDR3aa
TRBV19,12,TRBJ1-6,ASTIKDRSSPLH
TRBV28,13,TRBJ1-2,ASSLYRGANYGYT
TRBV6-5,12,TRBJ1-2,ASSYTVGGWGYT
TRBV5-6,13,TRBJ2-2,ASSLLTLHTGELF
TRBV4-3,13,TRBJ1-3,ASSQDRGYGNTIY
TRBV2,13,TRBJ1-6,ASSGVKTYNSPLH
TRBV14,10,TRBJ2-6,ASTYGANVLT
TRBV2,13,TRBJ1-1,ASSESTGGNTEAF
TRBV9,13,TRBJ2-7,ASSETDSPAYEQY
TRBV27,11,TRBJ2-5,ASRRGRGETQY
TRBV7-2,14,TRBJ1-5,ASSYGQGSGNQPQH
TRBV9,12,TRBJ1-2,ASSGDRGSIGYT
TRBV6-5,13,TRBJ2-6,ASSRDRSGANVLT
TRBV27,12,TRBJ2-2,ASRKERNTGELF
TRBV5-1,10,TRBJ1-4,APQGPNEKLF
TRBV4-2,10,TRBJ2-7,ASSQAQGEQY
TRBV6-5,11,TRBJ2-2,ASSAVNTGELF
TRBV12-3/TRBV12-4,10,TRBJ1-2,ASWTGRNGYT
TRBV5-1,12,TRBJ1-2,ASSLDASNYGYT
TRBV6-1,15,TRBJ2-4,ASSEVKWRATKNIQY
TRBV9,9,TRBJ2-5,ASSTGETQY
TRBV6-4,14,TRBJ2-3,ASSPSGGEPFDTQY